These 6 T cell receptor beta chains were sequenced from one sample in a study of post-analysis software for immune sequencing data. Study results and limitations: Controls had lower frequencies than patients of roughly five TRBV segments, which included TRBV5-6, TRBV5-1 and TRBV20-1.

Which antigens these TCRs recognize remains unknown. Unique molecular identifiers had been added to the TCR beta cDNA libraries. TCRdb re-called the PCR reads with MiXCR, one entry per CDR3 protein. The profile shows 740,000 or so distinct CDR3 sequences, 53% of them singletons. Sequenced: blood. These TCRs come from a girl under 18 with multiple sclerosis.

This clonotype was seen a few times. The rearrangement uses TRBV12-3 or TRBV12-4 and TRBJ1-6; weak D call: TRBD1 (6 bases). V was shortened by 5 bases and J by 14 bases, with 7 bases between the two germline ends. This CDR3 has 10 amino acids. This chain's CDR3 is CASSGGTLHF. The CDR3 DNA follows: TGTGCCAGCAGTGGGGGCACCCTCCACTTT.

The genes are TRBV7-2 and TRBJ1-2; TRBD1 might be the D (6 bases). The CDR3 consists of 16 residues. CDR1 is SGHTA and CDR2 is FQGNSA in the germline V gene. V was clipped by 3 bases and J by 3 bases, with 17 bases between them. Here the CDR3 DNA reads TGTGCCAGCAGCTTTCAACCTCACAGGGAGGACTATGGCTACACCTTC. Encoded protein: CASSFQPHREDYGYTF.

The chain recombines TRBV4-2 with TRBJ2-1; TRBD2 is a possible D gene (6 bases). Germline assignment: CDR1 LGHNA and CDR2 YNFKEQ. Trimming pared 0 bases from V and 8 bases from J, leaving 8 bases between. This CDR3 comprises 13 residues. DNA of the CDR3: TGTGCCAGCAGCCAAGATGAGCGGGATGAGCAGTTCTTC. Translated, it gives CASSQDERDEQFF.

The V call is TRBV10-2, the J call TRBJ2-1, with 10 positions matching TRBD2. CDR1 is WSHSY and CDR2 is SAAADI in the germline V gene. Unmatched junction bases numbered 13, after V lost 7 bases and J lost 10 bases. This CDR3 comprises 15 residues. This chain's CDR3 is CASIKEREGGREQFF. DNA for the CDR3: TGCGCCAGCATTAAGGAGCGGGAGGGGGGCCGGGAGCAGTTCTTC.

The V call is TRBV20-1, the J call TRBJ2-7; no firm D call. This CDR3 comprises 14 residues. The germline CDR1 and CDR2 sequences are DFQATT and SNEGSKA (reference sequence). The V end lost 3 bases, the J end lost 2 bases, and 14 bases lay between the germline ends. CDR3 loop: CSASPALQTYEQYF. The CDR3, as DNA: TGCAGTGCTAGCCCGGCCTTGCAAACCTACGAGCAGTACTTC.

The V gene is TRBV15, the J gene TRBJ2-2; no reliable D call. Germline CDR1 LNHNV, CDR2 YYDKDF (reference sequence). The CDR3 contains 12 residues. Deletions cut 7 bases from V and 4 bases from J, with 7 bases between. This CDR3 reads CATTTLTGELFF. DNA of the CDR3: TGTGCCACCACGACCCTCACCGGGGAGCTGTTTTTT.